This T cell receptor (beta chain) was identified during a study of beta chain features in type 1 diabetes. On average, the one heparinised blood draw given by each donor was around 110 mL. This clone appeared a few times. Antigen: not known. Broader study findings: All four CD4+ subsets from Type 1 diabetes patients carried moderately but significantly shorter TCRB CDR3s.

In germline, CDR1 is SGHRS, CDR2 YFSETQ. The CDR3 consists of 11 residues. Trimming removed 5 bases at V and 5 bases at J, with 7 bases between. The isolated RNA, all of it, was reverse transcribed, so expressed TCRB transcripts were what got sequenced. Sequencing used immunoSEQ multiplex PCR; TCRdb keeps in-frame clones, though not all of them. The data contain around 280,000 clones, approximately 15% of them seen just once; the ten biggest clones take up less than 0.02%. The TCR comes from a man younger than 35 with type 1 diabetes. V gene TRBV5-1 combines with J gene TRBJ1-2; D is unclear. Sequencing input: naive CD4+ T cells from blood. CDR3 DNA: TGCGCCAGCAGGGCTTTTTATGGCTACACCTTC. Its protein product is CASRAFYGYTF.